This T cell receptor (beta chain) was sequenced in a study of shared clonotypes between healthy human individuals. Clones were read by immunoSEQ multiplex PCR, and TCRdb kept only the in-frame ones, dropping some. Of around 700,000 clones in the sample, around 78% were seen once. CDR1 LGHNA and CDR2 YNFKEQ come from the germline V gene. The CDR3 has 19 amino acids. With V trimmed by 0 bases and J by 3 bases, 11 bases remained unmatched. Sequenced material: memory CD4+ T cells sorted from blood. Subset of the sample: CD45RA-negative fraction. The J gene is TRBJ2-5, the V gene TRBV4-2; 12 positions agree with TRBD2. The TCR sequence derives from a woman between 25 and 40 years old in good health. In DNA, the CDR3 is TGTGCCAGCAGCCAAGAAGTCTTTGAGGGACTAGCGGGCAAAGAGACCCAGTACTTC. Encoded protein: CASSQEVFEGLAGKETQYF.